The 8 T cell receptor beta chains reported below all come from one sample, sequenced in a study of neoadjuvant anti-PD-1 for oral cavity cancer. Clones were sequenced by immunoSEQ multiplex PCR, and TCRdb holds only the in-frame ones, with some missing. The data show fewer than 20,000 clones, 60% to 80% seen once. This specimen consisted of PBMCs, obtained before nivolumab (anti-PD-1) treatment. The source of these receptors is a person between 35 and 79 years old with oral cavity squamous cell carcinoma.

The chain links TRBV30 to TRBJ2-5; D is perhaps TRBD1 or TRBD2 (5 bases each). The germline gives CDR1 GTSNPN, CDR2 SVGIG (reference sequence). The CDR3 length is 13 residues. V was pared by 7 bases and J by 5 bases, with 17 bases between. The CDR3 DNA sequence: TGTGCCTTTACTAGGGGATCGGAGGAGACCCAGTACTTC. It translates to CAFTRGSEETQYF.

V usage is TRBV6-6 and J usage is TRBJ1-4, with D hard to call. This CDR3 has 14 amino acids. V lost 7 bases and J lost 7, with 16 bases in between. The germline V gene encodes CDR1 MNHNY and CDR2 SVGAGI (reference sequence). This CDR3 is CASNLLQESEKLFF. DNA of the CDR3: TGTGCCAGCAACCTCTTGCAGGAAAGTGAAAAACTGTTTTTT.

The genes are TRBV6-1 and TRBJ2-3; 12 bases are a match to TRBD2. The CDR3 is 15 amino acids. Germline CDR1 is MNHNS and CDR2 is SASEGT. V lost 3 bases to trimming and J lost 6 bases; unmatched junction nucleotides: 4. The CDR3 region has the DNA TGTGCCAGCAGTGAGGGACTAGCGGGCTCCGATACGCAGTATTTT. Translation gives CASSEGLAGSDTQYF.

This clone appeared once. This rearrangement joins TRBV6-5 to TRBJ1-2; possibly TRBD1 for D (6 bases). Germline CDR1 MNHEY, CDR2 SVGAGI. Trimming removed 5 bases at V and 7 bases at J, with 17 bases between. CDR3 length equals 14 residues. CDR3 residues: CASSRDADRRGYTF. DNA for the CDR3: TGTGCCAGCAGTAGGGACGCGGACAGACGTGGCTACACCTTC.

J is TRBJ2-2 and V is TRBV30; D may match TRBD1 or TRBD2 (5 bases each). The V gene's germline CDR1 is GTSNPN and CDR2 SVGIG (reference sequence). The V end was cut by 0 bases, the J end by 4 bases, with 12 bases between. The CDR3 runs 15 residues. The CDR3 nucleotides read TGTGCCTGGAGTGTACTAGGTGGGACCACCGGGGAGCTGTTTTTT. Translated: CAWSVLGGTTGELFF.

The rearrangement joins TRBV7-2 to TRBJ1-5, with 8 bases identical to TRBD1. The CDR3 is 16 amino acids. The junction had 6 bases not matched to a gene; V was cut back by 4 bases and J by 1 base. Germline-derived CDR1 and CDR2 are SGHTA and FQGNSA. The CDR3 nucleotides read TGTGCCAGCAGCTCCCACCAGGGGGCGAGCAATCAGCCCCAGCATTTT. This gives the protein CASSSHQGASNQPQHF.

The chain is built from TRBV10-3 and TRBJ1-2; D is perhaps TRBD1 (6 bases). Germline values: CDR1 ENHRY, CDR2 SYGVKD. The CDR3 runs 13 residues. Trimming took 2 bases from V and 6 from J, leaving 10 bases between them. The CDR3 sequence is CAISERTENGYTF. The DNA of the CDR3 is TGTGCCATCAGTGAGCGGACAGAGAATGGCTACACCTTC.

J is TRBJ2-5 and V is TRBV10-3; D is perhaps TRBD1 or TRBD2 (5 bases each). Per the germline V gene, CDR1 is ENHRY and CDR2 is SYGVKD. The V end lost 8 bases, the J end lost 0 bases, and 10 bases lay between the germline ends. The CDR3 runs 13 residues. CDR3 DNA: TGTGCCATCGGGGACCCAGACCAAGAGACCCAGTACTTC. Translation gives CAIGDPDQETQYF.